These T cell receptor beta chains were read from a single sample in a study of T-cell memory formation after mild COVID-19. TCRdb re-called the 5' RACE reads through MiXCR, storing one row per CDR3 protein. Of about 130,000 distinct CDR3 sequences listed, approximately 5.9% are singletons. Sequencing used PBMCs or a T cell subset sorted from them (not recorded which). These receptors came from an adult woman who had mild COVID-19 (a few samples of this study predate the infection). Cell type and time point are not known. The CDR3 runs from the conserved cysteine through the conserved F or W. Each record gives: D gene, J gene, V gene, CDR3 length, clone size, CDR3 protein, CDR3 DNA. A D gene is named only where the DNA matches it firmly. The size of a clone is reported for some rows only, either as once, few or many, or as a class for expanded clones.

>.|TRBJ1-1|TRBV5-1|18|few
CASSLGRRVGGGGTEAFF
TGCGCCAGCAGCCTTGGGCGACGTGTCGGCGGGGGAGGCACTGAAGCTTTCTTT
>.|TRBJ1-5|TRBV20-1|13|few
CSARDRVHQPQHF
TGCAGTGCTAGAGACAGGGTTCATCAGCCCCAGCATTTT
>TRBD1|TRBJ2-3|TRBV6-6|17|few
CASSYGITTGGTDTQYF
TGTGCCAGCAGTTACGGGATAACAACAGGGGGCACAGATACGCAGTATTTT
>TRBD2|TRBJ2-3|TRBV7-3|14|many
CASSVGLPTDTQYF
TGTGCCAGCAGCGTGGGACTACCCACAGATACGCAGTATTTT
>.|TRBJ1-4|TRBV5-1|14|many
CASSYGTTNEKLFF
TGCGCCAGCAGCTACGGTACAACTAATGAAAAACTGTTTTTT
>.|TRBJ1-5|TRBV19|13|few
CASTPSWNQPQHF
TGTGCCAGTACCCCATCTTGGAATCAGCCCCAGCATTTT
>.|TRBJ1-2|TRBV7-3|14|few
CASSSSGGSGGYTF
TGTGCCAGCAGCTCGAGTGGCGGATCAGGAGGCTACACCTTC
>.|TRBJ2-1|TRBV7-2|13|few
CASSLKLSNEQFF
TGTGCCAGCAGCTTAAAACTCAGTAATGAGCAGTTCTTC
>TRBD1|TRBJ2-3|TRBV7-9|15|few
CASSLVGQAKNTQYF
TGTGCCAGCAGCTTAGTGGGACAGGCCAAAAATACGCAGTATTTT
>TRBD2|TRBJ2-7|TRBV5-1|15|few
CASSLSASGVYEQYF
TGCGCCAGCAGCTTGTCTGCTAGCGGGGTATACGAGCAGTACTTC
>.|TRBJ2-5|TRBV5-1|16|few
CASSLGPGGGQETQYF
TGCGCCAGCAGCTTGGGTCCAGGAGGGGGACAAGAGACCCAGTACTTC
>.|TRBJ2-5|TRBV29-1|14|many
CSVVGSGGGETQYF
TGCAGCGTTGTAGGATCAGGGGGGGGAGAGACCCAGTACTTC
>.|TRBJ2-2|TRBV5-6|16|few
CASSNQGSWGVRELFF
TGTGCCAGCAGCAACCAGGGTTCTTGGGGTGTCAGGGAGCTGTTTTTT
>.|TRBJ2-1|TRBV20-1|14|many
CSARGQISYNEQFF
TGCAGTGCTAGAGGGCAGATCTCCTACAATGAGCAGTTCTTC
>TRBD1|TRBJ1-5|TRBV12-3/TRBV12-4|17|many
CASSTGTGGPSNQPQHF
TGTGCCAGCAGCACCGGGACAGGGGGCCCGAGCAATCAGCCCCAGCATTTT
>TRBD1|TRBJ1-1|TRBV7-2|15|few
CASSQRQGGYTEAFF
TGTGCCAGCAGCCAGCGACAGGGAGGGTACACTGAAGCTTTCTTT
>.|TRBJ2-3|TRBV29-1|15|many
CSVEDNVRSTDTQYF
TGCAGCGTTGAAGATAATGTAAGGAGCACAGATACGCAGTATTTT
>.|TRBJ2-1|TRBV5-1|16|many
CASSLRGTPPNNEQFF
TGCGCCAGCAGCTTGCGGGGGACACCACCAAACAATGAGCAGTTCTTC
>TRBD2|TRBJ2-3|TRBV6-2/TRBV6-3|15|few
CASALAGVWTDTQYF
TGTGCCAGCGCCCTAGCGGGAGTCTGGACAGATACGCAGTATTTT
>TRBD1|TRBJ2-3|TRBV30|15|few
CAWSTTGTPTDTQYF
TGTGCCTGGAGTACGACAGGGACCCCCACAGATACGCAGTATTTT
>.|TRBJ2-2|TRBV7-9|15|.
CASSDKRPNTGELFF
TGTGCCAGCAGTGATAAACGGCCGAACACCGGGGAGCTGTTTTTT
>.|TRBJ2-6|TRBV4-1|16|few
CASSQGVNSGANVLTF
TGCGCCAGCAGCCAAGGGGTGAACTCTGGGGCCAACGTCCTGACTTTC
>.|TRBJ1-1|TRBV10-3|13|.
CAISVEGRTEAFF
TGTGCCATCAGTGTGGAGGGTAGGACTGAAGCTTTCTTT
>.|TRBJ1-1|TRBV6-5|14|few
CASSAETLNTEAFF
TGTGCCAGCAGTGCCGAAACATTGAACACTGAAGCTTTCTTT
>TRBD1|TRBJ1-2|TRBV2|16|many
CASRATGTGPRYGYTF
TGTGCCAGCAGGGCAACCGGGACAGGACCTCGCTATGGCTACACCTTC
>.|TRBJ2-7|TRBV7-3|12|.
CASSVQDGEQYF
TGTGCCAGCAGCGTCCAGGATGGCGAGCAGTACTTC
>TRBD2|TRBJ2-7|TRBV7-2|16|few
CASSLDVSGRDYEQYF
TGTGCCAGCAGCTTAGATGTTAGCGGGAGGGACTACGAGCAGTACTTC
>.|TRBJ1-1|TRBV18|15|few
CASSPTGGPYTEAFF
TGTGCCAGCTCACCAACGGGGGGGCCGTACACTGAAGCTTTCTTT
>.|TRBJ2-6|TRBV2|16|few
CASNLWQGDGANVLTF
TGTGCCAGCAATCTTTGGCAGGGTGATGGGGCCAACGTCCTGACTTTC
>TRBD1|TRBJ1-5|TRBV9|16|.
CASTRGGQGAKQPQHF
TGTGCCAGCACCCGGGGGGGACAGGGGGCGAAGCAGCCCCAGCATTTT
>.|TRBJ2-5|TRBV12-3/TRBV12-4|14|.
CASSLRRGGETQYF
TGTGCCAGCAGTTTACGGAGGGGGGGGGAGACCCAGTACTTC
>TRBD1|TRBJ1-1|TRBV20-1|14|.
CSATRDSMNTEAFF
TGCAGTGCTACGCGGGACAGCATGAACACTGAAGCTTTCTTT
>.|TRBJ1-4|TRBV11-2|12|few
CASRKGGEKLFF
TGTGCCAGCAGAAAGGGGGGTGAAAAACTGTTTTTT
>TRBD2|TRBJ2-7|TRBV7-3|16|few
CASSLYPPSGGHEQYF
TGTGCCAGCAGCTTATATCCACCGTCGGGGGGACACGAGCAGTACTTC
>TRBD1|TRBJ2-3|TRBV28|15|.
CASSPPGQPTDTQYF
TGTGCCAGCAGCCCACCGGGACAGCCTACAGATACGCAGTATTTT
>.|TRBJ2-1|TRBV12-3/TRBV12-4|15|many
CASSWMRVGANEQFF
TGTGCCAGCAGTTGGATGAGGGTGGGGGCGAATGAGCAGTTCTTC
>TRBD1|TRBJ1-2|TRBV6-5|15|.
CASSYSSRGDYGYTF
TGTGCCAGCAGTTACTCCTCCAGGGGGGACTATGGCTACACCTTC
>TRBD1|TRBJ2-1|TRBV29-1|14|many
CSVVGQGTIRGQFF
TGCAGCGTTGTAGGACAGGGGACTATACGGGGGCAGTTCTTC
>.|TRBJ2-3|TRBV7-9|13|many
CASKGGASDTQYF
TGTGCCAGCAAGGGGGGGGCTTCCGATACGCAGTATTTT
>.|TRBJ2-2|TRBV5-1|14|many
CASSRVSNTGELFF
TGCGCCAGCAGCCGAGTTTCGAACACCGGGGAGCTGTTTTTT
>.|TRBJ2-1|TRBV10-3|13|few
CAISAELTNEQFF
TGTGCCATCAGTGCGGAACTAACGAATGAGCAGTTCTTC
>TRBD1|TRBJ2-7|TRBV7-2|15|.
CASSSQGAGSYEQYF
TGTGCCAGCAGCTCCCAGGGGGCTGGCTCCTACGAGCAGTACTTC
>.|TRBJ2-1|TRBV7-9|13|.
CASSLRDYNEQFF
TGTGCCAGCAGCTTAAGGGATTACAATGAGCAGTTCTTC
>.|TRBJ2-2|TRBV5-1|15|few
CASSQQQANTGELFF
TGCGCCAGCAGCCAACAGCAGGCGAACACCGGGGAGCTGTTTTTT
>TRBD1|TRBJ2-6|TRBV7-2|20|few
CASSLVNPGQGLTGANVLTF
TGTGCCAGCAGCTTAGTCAATCCGGGACAGGGCCTGACTGGGGCCAACGTCCTGACTTTC
>TRBD1|TRBJ1-4|TRBV12-3/TRBV12-4|15|few
CAIRDRGRSNEKLFF
TGTGCCATCCGGGACAGGGGGAGGTCTAATGAAAAACTGTTTTTT
>TRBD1|TRBJ1-2|TRBV4-2|13|many
CASSPETGLGYTF
TGTGCCAGCAGCCCCGAGACAGGGCTTGGCTACACCTTC
>TRBD1|TRBJ1-1|TRBV3-1|14|.
CASSRQGPNTEAFF
TGTGCCAGCAGCCGACAGGGGCCTAACACTGAAGCTTTCTTT
>.|TRBJ2-1|TRBV14|13|many
CASSQDWRTPQLF
TGTGCCAGCAGCCAAGATTGGAGGACTCCCCAACTCTTC
>.|TRBJ2-7|TRBV12-3/TRBV12-4|12|many
CASSRRGYEQYF
TGTGCCAGCAGTCGCCGGGGGTACGAGCAGTACTTC
>.|TRBJ1-4|TRBV5-1|14|few
CASSLHRESEKLFF
TGCGCCAGCAGCCTACACAGGGAGAGCGAAAAACTGTTTTTT
>.|TRBJ1-5|TRBV29-1|13|.
CSVGQGPDQPQHF
TGCAGCGTCGGACAAGGCCCCGATCAGCCCCAGCATTTT
>.|TRBJ2-6|TRBV29-1|13|many
CSVGGKGANVLTF
TGCAGCGTTGGAGGGAAAGGGGCCAACGTCCTGACTTTC
>.|TRBJ2-3|TRBV30|14|many
CAWTDYVHTDTQYF
TGTGCCTGGACAGACTACGTCCACACAGATACGCAGTATTTT
>TRBD1|TRBJ1-1|TRBV2|15|.
CASRRKGQGHTEAFF
TGTGCCAGCCGACGTAAGGGACAGGGACACACTGAAGCTTTCTTT
>.|TRBJ2-3|TRBV7-6|15|.
CASSPQIGSTDTQYF
TGTGCCAGCAGCCCGCAAATAGGGAGCACAGATACGCAGTATTTT
>.|TRBJ2-3|TRBV15|20|few
CATSRDKSFSGRPSTDTQYF
TGTGCCACCAGCAGAGATAAGTCCTTCTCTGGGAGACCGAGCACAGATACGCAGTATTTT
>TRBD2|TRBJ2-3|TRBV5-1|16|.
CASSWGGLGGTDTQYF
TGCGCCAGCAGCTGGGGGGGACTAGGAGGCACAGATACGCAGTATTTT